This T cell receptor (beta chain) comes out of a study of blood T cell repertoires in COVID-19 (dated by TCRdb to between 2020 and 2021). For the study in its entirety: Samples from collaborators originated in the United States, Italy and Spain and spanned both the acute and convalescent phases of COVID-19. Where available, HLA class I and class II types were obtained from metadata supplied by the sample provider rather than from assay-based typing. The prospective study material was composed of cDNA or gDNA derived from T cells, B-cell-depleted T cells, or PBMCs. Deeply sampled blood TCRbeta repertoires from subjects exposed to, actively infected with, or recovered from COVID-19 were included in the dataset. The repertoires were made available in a free public database intended to serve as a resource for research on the immune response to SARS-CoV-2. The samples were drawn from the first 160 participants of the ongoing ImmuneRACE study and from 950 to 1,500 subjects provided by 6 global collaborators. The sample metadata nearly always contained a de-identified subject ID, COVID-19 status, age in years and sex. General conclusions and limits of the study: The quantity of clinical and demographic metadata differed by source and by participant and was supplied without curation.

The germline V gene supplies CDR1 SGHRS and CDR2 YFSETQ. Trimming removed 6 bases from V and 1 base from J, leaving 13 bases between the germline ends. There are 14 amino acids in the CDR3, from cysteine to phenylalanine inclusive. Of the read, only the CDR3 DNA is kept; its 42 bases are in frame from base 1. Collaborating institutions collected whole blood in K2EDTA tubes following their own protocols. For TCRbeta analysis, collaborators shipped samples as frozen whole blood, isolated PBMCs, or DNA extracted from either of those sample types. TCRbeta CDR3 regions were amplified from genomic DNA using the immunoSEQ Assay, a bias-controlled multiplex PCR. Per the authors' processing: Within the assay, amplification of reference gene primers was used to estimate how many nucleated cells each sample contained. Sequence reads were collapsed and filtered to measure the absolute abundance of every unique TCRbeta CDR3 rearrangement. For each sample, productive Simpson clonality was calculated by taking the square root of Simpson's diversity index across productive rearrangements. Entries here come from immuneACCESS through TCRdb and include only in-frame sequences with V and J called. Some clones fail to appear in such tables; in the studies checked, an unresolved V gene covers under half of the shortfall, and the cause of the remainder is unknown. The D gene and trimming were derived from the DNA, and the V and J assignments and clone size from that table. The sample table lists about 170,000 clones, more than 65% of them with a count of one. Approximately 2.6% of the sample is held by the ten biggest clonotypes.

To note about this clone: Its antigen is unknown. It has no much larger one-base neighbor in the sample; base qualities were not kept.

This TCR derives from a human donor with acute or convalescent COVID-19. The donor label of this sample is uncertain. Recombination joined TRBV5-1 with TRBJ1-1, and the D gene may be TRBD1, 5 bases matching. Material for sequencing was peripheral blood. The bases are TGCGCCAGCAAGGAGGGGCCCACGAACACTGAAGCTTTCTTT. It is translated as CASKEGPTNTEAFF.